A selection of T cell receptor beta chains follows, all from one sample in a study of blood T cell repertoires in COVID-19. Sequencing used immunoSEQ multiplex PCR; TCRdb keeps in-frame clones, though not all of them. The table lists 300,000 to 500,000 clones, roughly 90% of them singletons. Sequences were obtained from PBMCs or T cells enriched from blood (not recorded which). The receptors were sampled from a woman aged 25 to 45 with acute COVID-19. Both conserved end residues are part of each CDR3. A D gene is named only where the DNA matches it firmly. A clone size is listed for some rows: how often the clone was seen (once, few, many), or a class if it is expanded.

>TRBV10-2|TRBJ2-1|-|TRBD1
TGCGCCAGCAAGGGACAGGCTGGGAATGAGCAGTTCTTC
CASKGQAGNEQFF
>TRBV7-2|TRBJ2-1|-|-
TGTGCCAGCAGCTTAGGACAGGTCTCCTACAATGAGCAGTTCTTC
CASSLGQVSYNEQFF
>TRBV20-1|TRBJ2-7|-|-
TGCAGTGCTAGTTGGCAGGGCCCCTACGAGCAGTACTTC
CSASWQGPYEQYF
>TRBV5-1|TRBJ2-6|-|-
TGCGCCAGCAGCGTAGGACAGACTGGGGCCAACGTCCTGACTTTC
CASSVGQTGANVLTF
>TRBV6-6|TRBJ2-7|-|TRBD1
TGTGCCAGCAGTTACGGGACAGACCCAGGGCAGTACTTC
CASSYGTDPGQYF
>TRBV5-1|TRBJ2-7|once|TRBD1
TGCGCCAGCAGCTTGGAAGGGACAGGGGGTGATGAGCAGTACTTC
CASSLEGTGGDEQYF
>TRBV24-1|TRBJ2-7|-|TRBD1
TGTGCCACCAGTGACTCAGGACAGGTCCCCCCCTACGAGCAGTACTTC
CATSDSGQVPPYEQYF
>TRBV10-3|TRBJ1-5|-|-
TGTGCCATCCGATCAGGCAATCAGCCCCAGCATTTT
CAIRSGNQPQHF
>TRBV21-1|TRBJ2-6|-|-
TGTGCCAGCAGCAAACCGGGACAGGGGGCTGACTCTGGGGCCAACGTCCTGACTTTC
CASSKPGQGADSGANVLTF
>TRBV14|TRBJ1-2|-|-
TGTGCCAGCAGCCAAGGGCGGCGTTATGGCTACACCTTC
CASSQGRRYGYTF
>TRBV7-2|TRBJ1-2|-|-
TGTGCCAGCAGCTTAGATAGGCAGGCTAATGGCTACACCTTC
CASSLDRQANGYTF
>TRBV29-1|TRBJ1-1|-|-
TGCAGCGCCTCGTTAGGGGTGAACACTGAAGCTTTCTTT
CSASLGVNTEAFF
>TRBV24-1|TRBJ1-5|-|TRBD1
TGTGCCACCAGTGCCCAGGGACAGGGAGGCCCGGGTGGCAATCAGCCCCAGCATTTT
CATSAQGQGGPGGNQPQHF
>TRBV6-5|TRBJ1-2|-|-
TGTGCCAGCAGGGTGGAGGACAGACAAATCGGGGGCTACACCTTC
CASRVEDRQIGGYTF
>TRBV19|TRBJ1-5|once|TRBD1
TGTGCCACCGTTGACAGGGGGTACCAGCCCCAGCATTTT
CATVDRGYQPQHF
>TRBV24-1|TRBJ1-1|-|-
TGTGCCACCAGTGTGGGGCTAAACACTGAAGCTTTCTTT
CATSVGLNTEAFF
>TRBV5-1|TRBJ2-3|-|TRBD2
TGCGCCAGCAGCCCAGGGACTAGCGGGGGCCTTAGCACAGATACGCAGTATTTT
CASSPGTSGGLSTDTQYF
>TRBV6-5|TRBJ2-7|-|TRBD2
TGTGCCAGCAGTTACTCTTCTAGCGGGGGCTACGAGCAGTACTTC
CASSYSSSGGYEQYF
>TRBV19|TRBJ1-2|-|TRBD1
TGTGCCAGTAAGACTTTGGACAGGGAGAACAGAGGCTACACCTTC
CASKTLDRENRGYTF
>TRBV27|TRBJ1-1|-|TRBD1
TGTGCCAGCAGTCGGGGGACAGGGAACACTGAAGCTTTCTTT
CASSRGTGNTEAFF
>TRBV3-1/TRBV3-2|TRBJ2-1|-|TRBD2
TGTGCCAGCAGCCAATATGGCGGGGGGGTTAAGGGGAATGAGCAGTTCTTC
CASSQYGGGVKGNEQFF
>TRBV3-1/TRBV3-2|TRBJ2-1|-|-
TGTGCCAGCAGCCCCGTAGCCGCTTCCTACAATGAGCAGTTCTTC
CASSPVAASYNEQFF
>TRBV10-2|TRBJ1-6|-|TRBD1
TGCGCCAGCAGTACAGGGGGCTTGACACCCCTCCACTTT
CASSTGGLTPLHF
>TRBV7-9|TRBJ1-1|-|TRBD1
TGTGCCAGCAGCACAGGGGGATGGAACACTGAAGCTTTCTTT
CASSTGGWNTEAFF
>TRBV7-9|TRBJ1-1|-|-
TGTGCCAGCAGCCGGACTTACATGAACACTGAAGCTTTCTTT
CASSRTYMNTEAFF
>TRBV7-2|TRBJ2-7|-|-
TGTGCCAGCAGCTTAGTGGGGCTCGAGCAGTACTTC
CASSLVGLEQYF
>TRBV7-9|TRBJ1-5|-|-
TGTGCCAGCAGTCCAGCGGGTGGCGGCAATCAGCCCCAGCATTTT
CASSPAGGGNQPQHF
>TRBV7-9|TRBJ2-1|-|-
TGTGCCAGCAGCTCATCCGGGACCCCGGGGGACGAGCAGTTCTTC
CASSSSGTPGDEQFF
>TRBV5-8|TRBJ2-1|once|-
TGTGCCAGCAGCTTGCGGGGTAAGCTAATCAATGAGCAGTTCTTC
CASSLRGKLINEQFF